The clone carrying this TCR beta chain was detected ten times or more. Its cognate antigen is unknown. The CDR3 extends over 13 amino acids. V was trimmed by 4 bases and J by 4 bases, leaving 13 bases between them. The V gene's germline CDR1 is DFQATT and CDR2 SNEGSKA (reference sequence). These data are taken from a study of Graves' ophthalmopathy and Graves' hyperthyroidism. The study, taken as a whole, reports: Blood also contained most of the expanded thyroid clonotypes above 0.001 frequency. Ophthalmopathy progression was predicted with under 71% sensitivity and roughly 74% specificity.

Clinicians made diagnoses from clinical symptoms, serum thyroxine, TRAb, thyroid ultrasound and orbital computed tomography. CDR3 regions of TCR beta were amplified from RNA transcripts. An opening RT-PCR round employed HTBI primers and preceded a second-round multiplex PCR. One entry per CDR3 protein results from TCRdb running MiXCR on the multiplex PCR reads. This sample has 300,000 or so distinct CDR3 sequences, with about a sixth found just once. The TCR sequence derives from an adult man with Graves' ophthalmopathy. The specimen was peripheral blood. The rearrangement uses TRBV20-1 and TRBJ1-1; D gene unclear. For the CDR3, the DNA is TGCAGTGCTACGCGCGGGCGGAGCACTGAAGCTTTCTTT. Protein: CSATRGRSTEAFF.